Sequencing of this T cell receptor beta chain was carried out in a study of shared clonotypes between healthy human individuals. Study information: The cohort had two women and three men, ages 18 to 49. The study used three CD4 naive, three CD4 memory, two CD8 naive and one CD8 memory plate per donor.

Donors were healthy HIV-negative adults without recently reported acute infections or vaccinations. The donors were all Caucasian adults (living in Nashville, Tennessee). Some clones are missing from TCRdb's copy, which holds only in-frame ones; the method was immunoSEQ multiplex PCR. This table has over a million clones, over 95% appearing once. This CDR3 contains 18 residues. V shed 4 bases, J shed 5 bases, and the junction held 14 bases outside the gene matches. The germline V gene encodes CDR1 SGDLS and CDR2 YYNGEE. The chain carries TRBV9 and TRBJ2-2; TRBD2 matches at 10 bases. Sequenced: naive CD4+ T cells sorted from blood. The subset denotes: CD45RA+ positively selected. The TCR comes from a man aged 25 to 40 in good health. Here the CDR3 DNA reads TGTGCCAGCAGCTCAGATCCGGGACTAGCGACCTTAACCGGGGAGCTGTTTTTT. Translation: CASSSDPGLATLTGELFF.